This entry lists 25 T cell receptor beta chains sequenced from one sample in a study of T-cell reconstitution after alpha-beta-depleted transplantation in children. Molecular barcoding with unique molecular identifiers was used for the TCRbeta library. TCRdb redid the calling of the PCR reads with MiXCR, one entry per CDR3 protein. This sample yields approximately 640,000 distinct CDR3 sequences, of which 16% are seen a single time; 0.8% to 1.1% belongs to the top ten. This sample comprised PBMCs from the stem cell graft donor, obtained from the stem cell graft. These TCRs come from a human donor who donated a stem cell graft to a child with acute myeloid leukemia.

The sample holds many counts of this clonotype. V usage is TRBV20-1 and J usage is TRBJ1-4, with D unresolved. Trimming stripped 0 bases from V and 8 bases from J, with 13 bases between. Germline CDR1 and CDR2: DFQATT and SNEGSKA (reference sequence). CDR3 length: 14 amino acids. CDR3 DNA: TGCAGTGCTAGAGATCTTTCCAATCGGGAAAAACTGTTTTTT. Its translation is CSARDLSNREKLFF.

CDR3 nucleotides: TGTGCCAGCAGTGGAATGCGGGTACGAGGGAACACTGAAGCTTTCTTT. It codes for CASSGMRVRGNTEAFF. The J gene is TRBJ1-1, the V gene TRBV2; D gene ambiguous. The CDR3 contains 16 residues. Trimming cost V 4 bases and J 1 base, with 16 bases left between them. CDR1 and CDR2 (germline): SNHLY, FYNNEI.

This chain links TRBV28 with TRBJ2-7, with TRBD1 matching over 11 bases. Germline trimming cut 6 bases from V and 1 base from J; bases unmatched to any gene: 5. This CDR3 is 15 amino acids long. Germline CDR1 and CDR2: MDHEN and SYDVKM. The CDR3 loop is CASRPGTGGSYEQYV. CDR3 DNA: TGTGCCAGCAGACCCGGGACAGGGGGTTCCTACGAGCAGTACGTC.

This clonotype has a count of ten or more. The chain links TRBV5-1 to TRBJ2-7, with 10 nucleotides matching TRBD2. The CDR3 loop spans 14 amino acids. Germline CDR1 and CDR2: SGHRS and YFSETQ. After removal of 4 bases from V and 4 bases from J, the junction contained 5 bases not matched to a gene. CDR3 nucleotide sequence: TGCGCCAGCAGCACCAGCGGGGGGGCGTACGAGCAGTACTTC. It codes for CASSTSGGAYEQYF.

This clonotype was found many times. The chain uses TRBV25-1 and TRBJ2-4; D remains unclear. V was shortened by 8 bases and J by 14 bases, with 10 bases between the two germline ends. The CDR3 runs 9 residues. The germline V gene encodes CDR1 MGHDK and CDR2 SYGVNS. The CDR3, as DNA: TGTGCCAGCTACCGTGGGAAGTACTTC. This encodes CASYRGKYF.

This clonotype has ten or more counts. The CDR3 loop is CSAGGTDNEKLFF. In DNA form, the CDR3 reads TGCAGTGCTGGTGGGACAGATAATGAAAAACTGTTTTTT. The chain joins TRBV20-1 to TRBJ1-4; the match to TRBD1 covers 7 bases. The CDR3 has 13 amino acids. Looked up from germline, CDR1 is DFQATT and CDR2 is SNEGSKA (reference sequence). J lost 4 bases, V lost 5 bases, and 4 bases had no gene match.

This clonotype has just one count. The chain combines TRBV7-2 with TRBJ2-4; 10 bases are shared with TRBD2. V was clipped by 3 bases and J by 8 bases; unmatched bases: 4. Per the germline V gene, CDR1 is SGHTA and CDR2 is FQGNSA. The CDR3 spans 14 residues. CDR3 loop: CASSLGLARDIQYF. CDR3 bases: TGTGCCAGCAGCTTGGGACTAGCGCGGGACATTCAGTACTTC.

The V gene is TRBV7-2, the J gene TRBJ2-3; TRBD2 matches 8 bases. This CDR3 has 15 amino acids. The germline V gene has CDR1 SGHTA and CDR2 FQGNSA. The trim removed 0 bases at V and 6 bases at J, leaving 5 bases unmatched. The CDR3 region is CASSLARTSLDTQYF. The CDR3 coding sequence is TGTGCCAGCAGCTTAGCCCGGACTAGCCTGGATACGCAGTATTTT. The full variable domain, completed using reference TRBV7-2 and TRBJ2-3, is GAGVSQSPSNKVTEKGKDVELRCDPISGHTALYWYRQSLGQGLEFLIYFQGNSAPDKSGLPSDRFSAERTGGSVSTLTIQRTQQEDSAVYLCASSLARTSLDTQYFGPGTRLTVL.

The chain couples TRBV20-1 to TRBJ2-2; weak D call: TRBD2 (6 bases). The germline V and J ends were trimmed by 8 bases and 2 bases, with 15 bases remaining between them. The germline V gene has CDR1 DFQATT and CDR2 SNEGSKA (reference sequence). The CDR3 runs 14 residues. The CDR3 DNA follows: TGCAGTTCCTACGGGCGGGGAAACACCGGGGAGCTGTTTTTT. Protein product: CSSYGRGNTGELFF.

The CDR3, as DNA: TGTGCCAGCAAGTTACTAGCGGCCTACGAGCAGTACTTC. This translates into CASKLLAAYEQYF. The chain carries TRBV2 and TRBJ2-7; 8 bases agree with TRBD2. CDR3 size: 13 residues. Trimming removed 7 bases from V and 2 bases from J; junction bases left unmatched: 4. Germline V CDR1 and CDR2: SNHLY, FYNNEI.

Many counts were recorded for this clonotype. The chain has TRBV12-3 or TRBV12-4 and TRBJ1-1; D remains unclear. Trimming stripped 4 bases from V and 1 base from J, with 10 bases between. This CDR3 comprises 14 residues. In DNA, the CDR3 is TGTGCCAGCAGTTCTCGGCTGGCGAACACTGAAGCTTTCTTT. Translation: CASSSRLANTEAFF.

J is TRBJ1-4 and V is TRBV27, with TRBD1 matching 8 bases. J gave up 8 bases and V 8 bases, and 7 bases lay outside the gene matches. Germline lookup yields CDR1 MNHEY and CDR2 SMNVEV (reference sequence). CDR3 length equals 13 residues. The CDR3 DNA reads TGTGCCAGCCGTGGACAGGGCAGCGAAAAACTGTTTTTT. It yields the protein CASRGQGSEKLFF.

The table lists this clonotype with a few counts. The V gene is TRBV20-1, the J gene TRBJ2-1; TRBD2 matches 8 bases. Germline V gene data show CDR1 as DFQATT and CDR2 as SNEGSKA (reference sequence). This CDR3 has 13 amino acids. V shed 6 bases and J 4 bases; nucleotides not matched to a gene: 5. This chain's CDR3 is CSATGGGYNEQFF. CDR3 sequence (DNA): TGCAGTGCAACGGGGGGGGGATACAATGAGCAGTTCTTC.

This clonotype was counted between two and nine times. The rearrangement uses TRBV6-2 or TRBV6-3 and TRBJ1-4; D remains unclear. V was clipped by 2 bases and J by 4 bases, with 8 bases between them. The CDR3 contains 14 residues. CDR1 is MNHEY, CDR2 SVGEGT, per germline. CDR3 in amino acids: CASSYGRLNEKLFF. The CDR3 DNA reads TGTGCCAGCAGTTACGGACGGCTTAATGAAAAACTGTTTTTT.

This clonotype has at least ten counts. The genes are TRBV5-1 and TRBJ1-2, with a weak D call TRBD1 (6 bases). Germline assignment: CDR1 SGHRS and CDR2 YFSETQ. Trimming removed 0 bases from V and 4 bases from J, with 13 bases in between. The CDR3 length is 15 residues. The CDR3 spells CASSLETGRSYGYTF. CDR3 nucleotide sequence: TGCGCCAGCAGCTTGGAAACAGGGAGAAGCTATGGCTACACCTTC.

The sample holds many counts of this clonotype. CDR3 sequence reads: CASSLTGRVTLHF. CDR3 sequence (DNA): TGTGCCAGCAGTTTGACAGGGAGGGTCACCCTCCACTTT. The J gene is TRBJ1-6, the V gene TRBV12-3 or TRBV12-4; 7 positions match TRBD1. V lost 3 bases to trimming and J lost 14 bases; unmatched junction nucleotides: 7. This CDR3 is built from 13 residues.

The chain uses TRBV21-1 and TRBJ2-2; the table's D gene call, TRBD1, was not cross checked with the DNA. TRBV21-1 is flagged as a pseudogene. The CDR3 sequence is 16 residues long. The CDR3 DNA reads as TGTGCCAGCAGCAAAGGGTGGACAGGGGGGACCGGGGAGCTGTTTTTT. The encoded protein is CASSKGWTGGTGELFF.

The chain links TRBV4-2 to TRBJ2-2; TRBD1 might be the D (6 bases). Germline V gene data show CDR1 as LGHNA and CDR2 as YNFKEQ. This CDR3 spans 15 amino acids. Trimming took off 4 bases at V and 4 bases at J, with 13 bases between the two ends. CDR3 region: CASSLLGAVTGELFF. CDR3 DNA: TGTGCCAGCAGCCTGTTGGGGGCGGTCACCGGGGAGCTGTTTTTT.

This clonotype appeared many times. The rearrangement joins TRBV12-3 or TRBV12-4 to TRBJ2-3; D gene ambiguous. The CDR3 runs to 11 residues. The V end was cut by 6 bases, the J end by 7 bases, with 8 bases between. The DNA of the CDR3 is TGTGCCAGCAGCCCCTCGAATACGCAGTATTTT. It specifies CASSPSNTQYF.

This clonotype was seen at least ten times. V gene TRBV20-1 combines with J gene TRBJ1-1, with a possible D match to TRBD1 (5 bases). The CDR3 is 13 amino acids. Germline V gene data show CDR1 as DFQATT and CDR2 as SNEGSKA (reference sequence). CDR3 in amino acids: CRAPRRANTEAFF. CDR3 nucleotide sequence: TGCAGGGCGCCACGCAGGGCGAACACTGAAGCTTTCTTT.

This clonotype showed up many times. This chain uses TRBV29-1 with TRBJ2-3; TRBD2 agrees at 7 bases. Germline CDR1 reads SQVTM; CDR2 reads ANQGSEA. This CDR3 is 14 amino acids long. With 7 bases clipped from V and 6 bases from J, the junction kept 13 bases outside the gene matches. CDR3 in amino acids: CSGGRGGPRDTQYF. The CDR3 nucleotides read TGCAGCGGAGGGAGGGGCGGCCCTCGGGATACGCAGTATTTT.

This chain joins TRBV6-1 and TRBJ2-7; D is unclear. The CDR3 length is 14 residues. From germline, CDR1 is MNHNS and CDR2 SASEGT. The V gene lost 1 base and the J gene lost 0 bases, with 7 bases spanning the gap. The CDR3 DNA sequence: TGTGCCAGCAGTGAAGTTAGTAGCTCCTACGAGCAGTACTTC. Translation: CASSEVSSSYEQYF.

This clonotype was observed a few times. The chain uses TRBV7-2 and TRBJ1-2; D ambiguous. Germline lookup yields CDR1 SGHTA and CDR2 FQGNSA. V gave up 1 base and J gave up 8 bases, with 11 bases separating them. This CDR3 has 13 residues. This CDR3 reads CASSLGSLGGYTF. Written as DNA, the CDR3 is TGTGCCAGCAGCTTAGGGTCGCTGGGGGGCTACACCTTC.

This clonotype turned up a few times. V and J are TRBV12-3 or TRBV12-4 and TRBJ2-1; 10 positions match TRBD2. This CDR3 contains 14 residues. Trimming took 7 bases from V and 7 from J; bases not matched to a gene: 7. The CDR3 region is CASKGTSEYNEQFF. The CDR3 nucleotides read TGTGCCAGCAAGGGGACTAGCGAGTATAATGAGCAGTTCTTC.

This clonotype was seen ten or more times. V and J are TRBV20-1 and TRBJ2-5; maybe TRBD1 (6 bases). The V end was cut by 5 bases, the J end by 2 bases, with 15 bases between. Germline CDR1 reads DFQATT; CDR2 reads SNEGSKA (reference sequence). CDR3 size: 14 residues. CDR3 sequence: CSAGGWDTQETQYF. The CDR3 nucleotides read TGCAGTGCTGGGGGCTGGGACACTCAAGAGACCCAGTACTTC.